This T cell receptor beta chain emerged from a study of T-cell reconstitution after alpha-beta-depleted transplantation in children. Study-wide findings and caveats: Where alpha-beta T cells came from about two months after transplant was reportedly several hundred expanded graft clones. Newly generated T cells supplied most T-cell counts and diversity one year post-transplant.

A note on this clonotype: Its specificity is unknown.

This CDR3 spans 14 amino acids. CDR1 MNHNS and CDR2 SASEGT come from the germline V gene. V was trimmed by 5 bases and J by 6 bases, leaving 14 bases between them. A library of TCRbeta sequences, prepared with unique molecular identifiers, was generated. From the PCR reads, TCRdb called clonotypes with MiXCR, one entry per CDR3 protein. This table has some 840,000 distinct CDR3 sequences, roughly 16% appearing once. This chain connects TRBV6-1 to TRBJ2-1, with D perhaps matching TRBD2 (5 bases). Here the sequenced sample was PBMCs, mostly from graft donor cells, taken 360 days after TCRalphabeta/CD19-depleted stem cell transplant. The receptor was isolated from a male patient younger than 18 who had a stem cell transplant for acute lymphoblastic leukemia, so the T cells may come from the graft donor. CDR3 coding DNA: TGTGCCAGCAGTCTTGCCGGGATTCCCAATGAGCAGTTCTTC. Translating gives CASSLAGIPNEQFF.